Listed below are T cell receptor beta chains from one sample, sequenced in a study of cytomegalovirus exposure and HLA in healthy donors. The repertoire was sequenced with immunoSEQ multiplex PCR; TCRdb's copy has only in-frame clones and lacks some. This sample has approximately 150,000 clones, with roughly 80% found just once. Material: PBMCs. Source of these receptors: a woman between 25 and 40 years old in good health and CMV-seronegative. CDR3s include the opening cysteine and the closing phenylalanine or tryptophan. A D gene is named only where the DNA matches it firmly. Size tells how often a clone was seen (once, few, many) or the class of an expanded clone, and some rows leave it out.

clone_size,v_call,j_call,d_call,cdr3_nt,cdr3_aa
.,TRBV5-6,TRBJ1-2,TRBD1,TGTGCCAGCAGCATCGGGACAGGAATAATGGGGCCCTATGGCTACACCTTC,CASSIGTGIMGPYGYTF
.,TRBV9,TRBJ1-4,.,TGTGCCAGCAGCGTAGGAGCGATTAGTCATGAAAAACTGTTTTTT,CASSVGAISHEKLFF
.,TRBV27,TRBJ2-7,.,TGTGCCAGCAGTCCCGGAGCAATGGGCTACGAGCAGTACTTC,CASSPGAMGYEQYF
.,TRBV6-6,TRBJ2-5,.,TGTGCCAGCAATACTGGCAACCGCGGGCTCCAAGAGACCCAGTACTTC,CASNTGNRGLQETQYF
.,TRBV11-2,TRBJ2-5,TRBD2,TGTGCCAGCGGACGGACTAGCGGCGCTAAGACCCAGTACTTC,CASGRTSGAKTQYF
.,TRBV4-1,TRBJ2-1,.,TGCGCCAGCAGCAGTTCTAGCGAGTCCTACAATGAGCAGTTCTTC,CASSSSSESYNEQFF
.,TRBV19,TRBJ2-7,TRBD1,TGTGCCAGTAGTCCAAAAGGGGACAGGGACGAGCAGTACTTC,CASSPKGDRDEQYF
.,TRBV18,TRBJ1-1,.,TGTGCCAGCTCACCAGGGGAGGGCGCGGGGTTTGAAGCTTTCTTT,CASSPGEGAGFEAFF
.,TRBV11-2,TRBJ2-7,TRBD2,TGTGCCAGCAGCTTAGTTCCTAGCGGGGCTGCCTACGAGCAGTACTTC,CASSLVPSGAAYEQYF
.,TRBV5-1,TRBJ2-2,.,TGCGCCAGCAGCTTGGTCGCAGGCGTTGACACCGGGGAGCTGTTTTTT,CASSLVAGVDTGELFF
.,TRBV10-3,TRBJ1-1,TRBD1,TGTGCCATCAGTGGGGGCAGGGGGCTCGGGAACACTGAAGCTTTCTTT,CAISGGRGLGNTEAFF
.,TRBV5-1,TRBJ2-7,.,TGCGCCAGCAGGGGGAGCTCCTACGAGCAGTACTTC,CASRGSSYEQYF
.,TRBV2,TRBJ2-5,.,TGTGCCAGCAGTGCCGCCAGGTTTATGGTTCGGGAGACCCAGTACTTC,CASSAARFMVRETQYF
.,TRBV6-1,TRBJ1-2,.,TGTGCCAGCAGTGAAAACAGGGCTTTTAACTATGGCTACACCTTC,CASSENRAFNYGYTF
.,TRBV7-8,TRBJ2-1,.,TGTGCCAGCAGCTCATCCGTCCGGGGGTCTACCTCCAATGAGCAGTTCTTC,CASSSSVRGSTSNEQFF
once,TRBV11-2,TRBJ2-1,TRBD2,TGTGCCAGCAGCTCCGGACTAGCGGGAGCATCCTACAATGAGCAGTTCTTC,CASSSGLAGASYNEQFF
.,TRBV6-1,TRBJ2-3,.,TGTGCCAGCAGTGTTCGGTCGCAAGCCACAGATACGCAGTATTTT,CASSVRSQATDTQYF
.,TRBV7-6,TRBJ2-5,TRBD2,TGTGCCAGCAGCTGGAGCGGGGAGCAAGAGACCCAGTACTTC,CASSWSGEQETQYF
.,TRBV2,TRBJ2-7,.,TGTGCCAGCAGTGTGGGAAGGGGCTACGAGCAGTACTTC,CASSVGRGYEQYF
.,TRBV29-1,TRBJ2-7,.,TGCAGCGTTGGAGGCAGACCCTACGAGCAGTACTTC,CSVGGRPYEQYF
many,TRBV6-1,TRBJ2-2,.,TGTGCCAGCAGTGAAAACTGGAGCGGGGAGCTGTTTTTT,CASSENWSGELFF
.,TRBV7-8,TRBJ2-5,TRBD2,TGTGCCAGCAGTCCAAATGGCGGGGGGGCCTCCCAAGAGACCCAGTACTTC,CASSPNGGGASQETQYF
.,TRBV7-9,TRBJ2-3,TRBD2,TGTGCCAGCAGCTTAGCGTGGTTAGCGGGTCGCACAGATACGCAGTATTTT,CASSLAWLAGRTDTQYF
.,TRBV7-3,TRBJ1-4,TRBD1,TGTGCCAGCAGCGCCCGGACAGGGGGCTTCCAAAAACTGTTTTTT,CASSARTGGFQKLFF
.,TRBV2,TRBJ2-3,TRBD1,TGTGCCAGCCCAGGGGGCGCAGATACGCAGTATTTT,CASPGGADTQYF
.,TRBV19,TRBJ1-2,TRBD1,TGTGCCAGTAACCAGGGGGACGGTAACTATGGCTACACCTTC,CASNQGDGNYGYTF
.,TRBV4-3,TRBJ2-7,TRBD1,TGCGCCAGCAGCCAAGTCCCGGGACAGGGCTACGAGCAGTACTTC,CASSQVPGQGYEQYF
.,TRBV28,TRBJ1-1,.,TGTGCCAGCAGGCCCGAGGGCACGGGGACTGAAGCTTTCTTT,CASRPEGTGTEAFF
.,TRBV30,TRBJ2-5,TRBD2,TGTGCCTGGAGTGTAATCCCTAGCGGGGGGCCCCAGTACTTC,CAWSVIPSGGPQYF
few,TRBV2,TRBJ2-5,TRBD2,TGTGCCAGCAGTCGCCTACTAGCGGGAGGTGAAGAGACCCAGTACTTC,CASSRLLAGGEETQYF
few,TRBV4-3,TRBJ2-7,.,TGCGCCAGCAGCCAAGATCAGGGGTCCTACGAGCAGTACTTC,CASSQDQGSYEQYF
.,TRBV6-5,TRBJ2-2,.,TGTGCCAGCAGTTACTTCTGGTCAGGGAACACCGGGGAGCTGTTTTTT,CASSYFWSGNTGELFF
.,TRBV6-5,TRBJ2-7,TRBD1,TGTGCCAGCAGGAGACAGGGACCTTCCTACGAGCAGTACTTC,CASRRQGPSYEQYF
.,TRBV6-1,TRBJ2-7,TRBD1,TGTGCCAGCAGTGAAGGGACAGGATCCTACGAGCAGTACTTC,CASSEGTGSYEQYF
.,TRBV28,TRBJ2-4,.,TGTGCCAGCAGTTCGCCCAGTCTAGCCAAAAACATTCAGTACTTC,CASSSPSLAKNIQYF
.,TRBV19,TRBJ1-4,.,TGTGCCAGTTCAGAGGGCTCATGGGAAAAACTGTTTTTT,CASSEGSWEKLFF
.,TRBV5-6,TRBJ1-1,.,TGTGCCAGCAGCTTGACAGAGATGAACACTGAAGCTTTCTTT,CASSLTEMNTEAFF
.,TRBV28,TRBJ2-7,TRBD1,TGTGCCAGCAGTTACTCGAGGGGGCGCGGGTCTGCCGAGCAGTACTTC,CASSYSRGRGSAEQYF